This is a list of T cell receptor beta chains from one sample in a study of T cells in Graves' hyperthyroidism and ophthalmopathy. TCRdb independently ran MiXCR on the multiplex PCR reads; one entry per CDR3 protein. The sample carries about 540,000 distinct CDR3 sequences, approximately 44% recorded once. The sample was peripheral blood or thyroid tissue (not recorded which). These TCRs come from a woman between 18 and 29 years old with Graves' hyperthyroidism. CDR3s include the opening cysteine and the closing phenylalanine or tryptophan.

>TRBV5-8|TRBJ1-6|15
CASSLYRGLDSPLHF
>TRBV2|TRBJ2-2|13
CARSDVNTGELFF
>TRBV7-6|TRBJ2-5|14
CASSQSGRQETQYF
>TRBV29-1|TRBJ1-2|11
CSLGRVQGYTF
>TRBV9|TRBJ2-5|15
CASSEGSTGRETQYF
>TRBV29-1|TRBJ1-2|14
CSSQGTGEIYGYTF
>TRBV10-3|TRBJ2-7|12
CASRADLDEQYF
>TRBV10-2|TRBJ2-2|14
CASSDWINTGELFF
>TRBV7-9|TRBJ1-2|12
CASSLGSWGYTF
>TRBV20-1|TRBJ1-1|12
CSARDPGVKAFF
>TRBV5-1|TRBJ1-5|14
CASSLDQGRQPQHF
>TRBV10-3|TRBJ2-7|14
CASSPREGGYEQYF
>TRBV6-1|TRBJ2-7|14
CASSEQGFTSEQYF
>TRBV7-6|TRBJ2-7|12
CASTGTGDEQYF
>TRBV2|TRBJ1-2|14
CTSSYGRGNYGYTF
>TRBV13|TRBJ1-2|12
CASTERGGGYTF
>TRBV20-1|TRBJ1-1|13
CSARAGMNTEAFF
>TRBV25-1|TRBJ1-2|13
CASRPYGDYGYTF
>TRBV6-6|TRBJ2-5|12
CASSGMAETQYF
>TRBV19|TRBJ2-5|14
CASSSLGTPETQYF
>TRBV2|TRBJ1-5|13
CATRTGQNQPQHF